In this sample, the clone carrying this T cell receptor beta chain turned up many times. Its antigen is as yet unknown. This beta chain was picked up by a library intended for alpha chains and is off target, so its count carries little meaning. After removal of 0 bases from V and 3 bases from J, the junction contained 14 bases not matched to a gene. CDR3 length: 20 residues. The germline V gene has CDR1 LGHDT and CDR2 YNNKEL (reference sequence). Time point described: sample taken at primary tumor resection. Sequencing covered unsorted whole RNA taken from tumor, nontumor lung or frozen PBMC. Carried by each TCR cDNA molecule was a unique molecular identifier. TCRdb re-called the 5' RACE reads through MiXCR, storing one row per CDR3 protein. In the table there are over 8,500 distinct CDR3 sequences, 14% of which are singletons. This entry belongs to a study of spatial heterogeneity in lung cancer. Study at large: Alpha-chain detections were consistently fewer than beta-chain detections among the sequences. Matched bulk RNA-seq yielded a T cell transcriptional module score. Counts of TCR transcripts in tumor regions correlated strongly with that score. Study findings and constraints: For expanded intratumoral alpha and beta TCRs, counts tracked tumor mutation counts.

This clonotype was obtained from a male donor with early-stage non-small cell lung cancer. The V and J genes are TRBV3-1 and TRBJ2-3; 11 bases align to TRBD2. The sample here was lung tumor tissue, taken at surgery. In nucleotides, the CDR3 is TGTGCCAGCAGCCAAGAGATTGGGAAACTAGCGGGAGTGTATACAGATACGCAGTATTTT. It specifies CASSQEIGKLAGVYTDTQYF.